Below are 11 T cell receptor beta chains sequenced from a single sample in a study of immune evolution from preneoplasia to lung adenocarcinoma (dated by TCRdb to 2020 to 2023). Library prep was done by the immunoSEQ multiplex PCR assay. What TCRdb holds here is the immuneACCESS table cut down to in-frame rearrangements. Part of the clones is not present; checked against another copy, under half of the missing clones reflect an unresolved V gene, and the others are unexplained. The sample profile shows 6,200 or so clones; about 72% of them were found once. The ten largest clones take up approximately 12% of the sample. The sequencing input was FFPE minimally invasive lung adenocarcinoma tissue. Reading the label with the study, this specimen's cell subset or site is: micro-invasive lung adenocarcinoma (MIA). Every receptor here comes from a person between 65 and 80 years old with lung adenocarcinoma.

Written as DNA, the CDR3 is TGTGCCAGCAGTGGGAGTAGGGGAGCTGAGGAGACCCAGTACTTC. Translation gives CASSGSRGAEETQYF. V gene TRBV2 combines with J gene TRBJ2-5; perhaps D is TRBD1 or TRBD2 (5 bases each). The V and J ends lost 4 bases and 5 bases respectively, with 17 bases between them. The CDR3 has 15 residues. Germline CDR1 and CDR2: SNHLY and FYNNEI.

V is TRBV5-8 and J is TRBJ2-5; 8 bases line up with TRBD1. Trimming cost V 1 base and J 4 bases; bases outside gene matches: 6. Germline-derived CDR1 and CDR2 are SGHTS and YDEGEE. The CDR3 runs 15 residues. In DNA form, the CDR3 reads TGTGCCAGCAGCTTGTTTCAGGGGGCGCGAGAGACCCAGTACTTC. It encodes CASSLFQGARETQYF.

The chain carries TRBV7-9 and TRBJ2-7, with 11 bases that match TRBD2. Per germline, CDR1 SEHNR and CDR2 FQNEAQ (reference sequence). The V segment lost 5 bases and the J segment 9 bases; nucleotides outside the gene matches: 9. CDR3 length: 14 amino acids. The CDR3 region is CASSRSGGALGQYF. DNA of the CDR3: TGTGCCAGCAGCCGTAGCGGGGGGGCCTTAGGGCAGTACTTC.

V usage is TRBV16 and J usage is TRBJ1-5, with a weak D call TRBD1 (5 bases). From germline, CDR1 is KGHSY and CDR2 FQNENV. With 2 bases removed from V and 2 bases from J, the gap between germline ends came to 10 bases. This CDR3 comprises 15 residues. The CDR3 protein is CASSQLGEGNQPQHF. The CDR3 region has the DNA TGTGCCAGCAGCCAACTGGGGGAAGGCAATCAGCCCCAGCATTTT.

V and J are TRBV5-6 and TRBJ2-2; 8 bases align to TRBD2. The CDR3 runs to 15 residues. Losses at the gene ends were 0 bases for V and 3 bases for J; bases not matched to a gene: 1. The V gene's germline CDR1 is SGHDT and CDR2 YYEEEE. CDR3 sequence reads: CASSLAGGYTGELFF. The CDR3 DNA reads TGTGCCAGCAGCTTGGCGGGGGGGTACACCGGGGAGCTGTTTTTT.

The chain has TRBV21-1 and TRBJ2-1; the DNA was not compared with TRBD2, the D call given in the table. TRBV21-1 is tagged as a pseudogene. This CDR3 has 21 amino acids. Here the CDR3 reads CASSAHGTRGGISSSRNEQFF. The CDR3 bases are TGTGCCAGCAGCGCTCATGGAACACGGGGGGGCATATCGAGTTCGAGGAATGAGCAGTTCTTC.

This rearrangement joins TRBV18 to TRBJ2-5; 7 bases are shared with TRBD2. There are 15 residues in the CDR3. V lost 0 bases and J lost 5; bases outside the gene matches: 6. Looked up from germline, CDR1 is KGHSH and CDR2 is LQKENI. The CDR3, as DNA: TGTGCCAGCTCACCACCGGGACGGGGAGGGGAGACCCAGTACTTC. It translates to CASSPPGRGGETQYF.

The chain combines TRBV19 with TRBJ2-3; D is unclear. From germline, CDR1 is LNHDA and CDR2 SQIVND (reference sequence). Trimming pared 5 bases from V and 6 bases from J, leaving 9 bases between. The CDR3 consists of 12 residues. The CDR3 loop is CASSGLMDTQYF. The CDR3 nucleotides read TGTGCCAGTAGTGGGTTAATGGATACGCAGTATTTT. The full variable domain, rest sourced from reference TRBV19 and TRBJ2-3, is DGGITQSPKYLFRKEGQNVTLSCEQNLNHDAMYWYRQDPGQGLRLIYYSQIVNDFQKGDIAEGYSVSREKKESFPLTVTSAQKNPTAFYLCASSGLMDTQYFGPGTRLTVL.

The V and J genes are TRBV4-2 and TRBJ2-7; 9 bases align to TRBD1. Looked up from germline, CDR1 is LGHNA and CDR2 is YNFKEQ. The J segment lost 2 bases and the V segment lost 1 base, leaving 12 bases of the junction unmatched. This CDR3 contains 18 residues. CDR3 bases: TGTGCCAGCAGCCAAGGGGTCGGTGTGGGACAGGGTGCCTACGAGCAGTACTTC. Translating gives CASSQGVGVGQGAYEQYF.

The CDR3 region is CASGHWTRSGANVLTF. CDR3 DNA: TGTGCCAGCGGCCACTGGACTAGGTCCGGGGCCAACGTCCTGACTTTC. This rearrangement joins TRBV27 to TRBJ2-6; 7 bases agree with TRBD2. Trimming took 8 bases from V and 4 from J; bases not matched to a gene: 11. Germline CDR1 MNHEY, CDR2 SMNVEV (reference sequence). The CDR3 has 16 amino acids.

Here the CDR3 reads CASRITGTNTEAFF. For the CDR3, the DNA is TGTGCCAGCAGGATTACCGGGACAAACACTGAAGCTTTCTTT. The chain employs TRBV6-1 and TRBJ1-1, with D possibly being TRBD1 (6 bases). With 6 bases removed from V and 2 bases from J, the gap between germline ends came to 13 bases. CDR1 is MNHNS and CDR2 is SASEGT in the germline V gene. The CDR3 is 14 residues long.